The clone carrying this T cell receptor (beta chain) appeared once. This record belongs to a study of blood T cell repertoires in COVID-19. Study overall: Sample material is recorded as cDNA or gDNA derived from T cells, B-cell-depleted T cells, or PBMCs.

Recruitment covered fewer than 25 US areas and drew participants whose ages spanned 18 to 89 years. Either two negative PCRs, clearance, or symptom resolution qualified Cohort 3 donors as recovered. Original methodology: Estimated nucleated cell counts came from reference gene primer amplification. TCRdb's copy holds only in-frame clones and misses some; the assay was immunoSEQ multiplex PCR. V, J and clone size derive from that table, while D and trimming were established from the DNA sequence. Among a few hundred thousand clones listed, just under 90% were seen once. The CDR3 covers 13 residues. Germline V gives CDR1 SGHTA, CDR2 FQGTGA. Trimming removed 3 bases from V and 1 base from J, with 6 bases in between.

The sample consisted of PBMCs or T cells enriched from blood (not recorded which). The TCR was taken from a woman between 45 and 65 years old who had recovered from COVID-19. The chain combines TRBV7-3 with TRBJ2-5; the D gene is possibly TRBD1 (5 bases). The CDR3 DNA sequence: TGTGCCAGCAGCTTGACAGTCCAAGAGACCCAGTACTTC. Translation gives CASSLTVQETQYF.